In this sample, the clone carrying this TCR beta chain turned up many times. The ends were cut back, 2 bases at V and 1 base at J, with 9 bases in the middle. CDR1 and CDR2 from the germline V gene are LGHNA and YNFKEQ. The CDR3 consists of 15 residues. Orbital computed tomography, thyroid ultrasound, TRAb, serum thyroxine and clinical symptoms formed the basis of diagnosis. This sample stems from a study of Graves' ophthalmopathy and Graves' hyperthyroidism. For repertoire sequencing, the TCR beta CDR3 regions were amplified from RNA transcripts. RT-PCR in the first round used HTBI primers; a second-round multiplex PCR followed. TCRdb itself ran the multiplex PCR reads through MiXCR, one entry per CDR3 protein. The sample has hundreds of thousands of distinct CDR3 sequences; approximately 15% are singletons.

This TCR was recovered from a woman younger than 35 with stable Graves' hyperthyroidism. The chain carries TRBV4-2 and TRBJ1-3; D is undetermined. The sequenced sample was peripheral blood. CDR3 loop: CASSQLLGSGNTIYF. The CDR3 DNA is TGTGCCAGCAGCCAACTCTTAGGGTCTGGAAACACCATATATTTT.